This is a list of T cell receptor beta chains from one sample in a study of shared clonotypes between healthy human individuals. Some clones are missing from TCRdb's copy, which holds only in-frame ones; the method was immunoSEQ multiplex PCR. The data show approximately 2.5 million clones, roughly 93% seen once. The specimen sequenced was naive CD4+ T cells from PBMCs. These receptors came from a young man in good health. Some clones in this sample may be carry-over from other donors' samples. Both conserved end residues are part of each CDR3. D genes are given only for firm matches. Expanded clones get a size class; other rows say once, few or many, or leave the size out.

clone size	D gene	V gene	J gene	CDR3 protein	CDR3 DNA
-	TRBD2	TRBV5-1	TRBJ2-3	CASSWTSGRTDTQYF	TGCGCCAGCAGCTGGACTAGCGGTCGCACAGATACGCAGTATTTT
-	-	TRBV13	TRBJ2-5	CASSAGPQETQYF	TGTGCCAGCAGCGCCGGCCCTCAAGAGACCCAGTACTTC
-	TRBD1	TRBV5-1	TRBJ1-1	CASSSTHQGASTEAFF	TGCGCCAGCAGCTCCACCCATCAGGGGGCGAGCACTGAAGCTTTCTTT
-	-	TRBV18	TRBJ1-3	CASSPNQGPGNTIYF	TGTGCCAGCTCACCTAACCAGGGACCTGGAAACACCATATATTTT
-	TRBD1	TRBV28	TRBJ2-1	CASTLDRYNEQFF	TGTGCCAGCACCCTGGACAGGTACAATGAGCAGTTCTTC
-	-	TRBV19	TRBJ1-1	CASSPRGLEAFF	TGTGCCAGTAGCCCACGGGGGCTCGAAGCTTTCTTT
-	TRBD1	TRBV5-1	TRBJ2-7	CASSLVAGGEQYF	TGCGCCAGCAGCTTGGTGGCAGGGGGCGAGCAGTACTTC
-	TRBD1	TRBV2	TRBJ1-5	CASSEARRDRGSYSNQPQHF	TGTGCCAGCAGTGAAGCACGCCGGGACAGGGGATCTTATAGCAATCAGCCCCAGCATTTT
-	TRBD1	TRBV6-5	TRBJ1-4	CASSGDRDSEKLFF	TGTGCCAGCAGTGGGGACAGGGACAGCGAAAAACTGTTTTTT
-	TRBD1	TRBV28	TRBJ1-1	CASQTGTGSGTEAFF	TGTGCCAGCCAAACCGGGACAGGTTCGGGCACTGAAGCTTTCTTT
-	TRBD2	TRBV11-2	TRBJ2-2	CASTPTSGRAGELFF	TGTGCCAGCACCCCAACTAGCGGGAGAGCCGGGGAGCTGTTTTTT
-	-	TRBV6-6	TRBJ2-5	CASSYSGRALVETQYF	TGTGCCAGCAGTTACTCTGGCAGGGCTCTGGTAGAGACCCAGTACTTC
-	TRBD2	TRBV5-6	TRBJ2-1	CASRFRLAGYNEQFF	TGTGCCAGCAGATTCCGGCTAGCGGGCTACAATGAGCAGTTCTTC
-	-	TRBV5-1	TRBJ1-2	CASSLGTVYGYTF	TGCGCCAGCAGCCTAGGGACGGTGTATGGCTACACCTTC
-	-	TRBV28	TRBJ2-7	CASSSPGRPGDSYEQYF	TGTGCCAGCAGTTCGCCCGGCCGCCCCGGTGACTCCTACGAGCAGTACTTC
-	TRBD2	TRBV5-1	TRBJ2-5	CASSLMTSGEETQYF	TGCGCCAGCAGCTTGATGACTAGCGGGGAAGAGACCCAGTACTTC
-	TRBD2	TRBV7-9	TRBJ2-1	CASSKSGTLNEQFF	TGTGCCAGCAGCAAGAGCGGGACCCTTAATGAGCAGTTCTTC
-	TRBD2	TRBV6-1	TRBJ2-1	CASSELAGAPVQFF	TGTGCCAGCAGTGAGCTTGCGGGAGCCCCGGTCCAGTTCTTC
-	-	TRBV4-1	TRBJ2-7	CASSQPDRSSYEQYF	TGCGCCAGCAGCCAACCGGACCGATCTTCCTACGAGCAGTACTTC
-	-	TRBV2	TRBJ2-7	CASSGNMDTQTYEQYF	TGTGCCAGCAGTGGTAACATGGACACCCAAACTTACGAGCAGTACTTC
-	-	TRBV4-2	TRBJ1-2	CASSQAKTGNYGYTF	TGTGCCAGCAGCCAAGCGAAGACAGGCAACTATGGCTACACCTTC
-	TRBD2	TRBV5-1	TRBJ2-3	CASSSIAGVADTQYF	TGCGCCAGCAGCTCCATAGCGGGAGTGGCAGATACGCAGTATTTT
-	-	TRBV15	TRBJ2-5	CATSRDLGEETQYF	TGTGCCACCAGCAGAGATCTTGGAGAAGAGACCCAGTACTTC
-	-	TRBV5-4	TRBJ2-3	CASKLGSTDTQYF	TGTGCCAGCAAGTTGGGGTCCACAGATACGCAGTATTTT
-	TRBD1	TRBV28	TRBJ2-1	CAIRTGGVYEQFF	TGTGCCATCCGGACAGGGGGCGTCTATGAGCAGTTCTTC
-	TRBD2	TRBV5-4	TRBJ2-7	CASSLGASGSTVEQYF	TGTGCCAGCAGCTTGGGCGCTAGCGGGAGCACAGTCGAGCAGTACTTC
few	-	TRBV27	TRBJ2-5	CASSSPQETQYF	TGTGCCAGCAGTTCCCCTCAAGAGACCCAGTACTTC
-	-	TRBV6-5	TRBJ2-1	CASSEQNNEQFF	TGTGCCAGCAGTGAACAAAACAATGAGCAGTTCTTC
once	-	TRBV9	TRBJ2-1	CASSSRVYNEQFF	TGTGCCAGCAGCTCCCGGGTCTACAATGAGCAGTTCTTC
-	-	TRBV18	TRBJ1-1	CASSSGNTEAFF	TGTGCCAGCTCGAGCGGGAACACTGAAGCTTTCTTT
-	-	TRBV5-1	TRBJ2-2	CASSFLASGELFF	TGCGCCAGCAGCTTCCTAGCATCCGGGGAGCTGTTTTTT
once	TRBD1	TRBV5-4	TRBJ1-4	CASSRDRGSNEKLFF	TGTGCCAGCAGCCGGGACAGGGGTTCTAATGAAAAACTGTTTTTT
-	TRBD1	TRBV11-2	TRBJ2-7	CASSLTRQGVAGEQYF	TGTGCCAGCAGCTTAACCCGACAGGGGGTTGCGGGCGAGCAGTACTTC
few	TRBD2	TRBV18	TRBJ2-2	CASSPGLAGVTGELFF	TGTGCCAGCTCACCAGGACTAGCGGGAGTTACCGGGGAGCTGTTTTTT
-	-	TRBV7-3	TRBJ2-3	CASSQGYLRADTQYF	TGTGCCAGCAGCCAGGGTTATTTGCGCGCAGATACGCAGTATTTT
-	TRBD1	TRBV15	TRBJ2-1	CATRPTLGQVYNEQFF	TGTGCCACCAGACCTACTCTCGGACAGGTCTACAATGAGCAGTTCTTC
-	TRBD2	TRBV5-1	TRBJ2-4	CASSSSGGLAKNIQYF	TGCGCCAGCAGCTCCTCGGGGGGGTTAGCCAAAAACATTCAGTACTTC
-	-	TRBV7-8	TRBJ2-1	CASSLSRNNEQFF	TGTGCCAGCAGCTTAAGCAGGAACAATGAGCAGTTCTTC
-	TRBD2	TRBV4-1	TRBJ2-3	CASSQGGLATDTQYF	TGCGCCAGCAGCCAAGGGGGACTAGCGACAGATACGCAGTATTTT
-	-	TRBV7-2	TRBJ2-2	CASSLASVNTGELFF	TGTGCCAGCAGCTTAGCATCTGTGAACACCGGGGAGCTGTTTTTT
-	-	TRBV5-6	TRBJ1-5	CASSLWVGDISNQPQHF	TGTGCCAGCAGCTTATGGGTAGGTGACATTAGCAATCAGCCCCAGCATTTT
-	-	TRBV28	TRBJ1-2	CASSFGRTGGYTF	TGTGCCAGCAGTTTTGGCAGGACGGGTGGCTACACCTTC
-	-	TRBV5-4	TRBJ1-1	CASSLEVNPEAFF	TGTGCCAGCAGCTTGGAGGTAAACCCTGAAGCTTTCTTT
few	TRBD1	TRBV5-1	TRBJ1-2	CASSSGQGSYGYTF	TGCGCCAGCAGCTCCGGACAGGGAAGCTATGGCTACACCTTC
-	TRBD1	TRBV9	TRBJ1-1	CASSVGRTGNTEAFF	TGTGCCAGCAGCGTAGGCAGGACAGGGAACACTGAAGCTTTCTTT
-	-	TRBV4-3	TRBJ2-7	CASSQRSGTDYEQYF	TGCGCCAGCAGCCAACGGTCCGGGACTGACTACGAGCAGTACTTC
-	TRBD2	TRBV29-1	TRBJ2-1	CRGLADYNEQFF	TGCAGGGGGCTAGCGGACTACAATGAGCAGTTCTTC
-	TRBD1	TRBV27	TRBJ1-5	CASSFRGLIGGNSNQPQHF	TGTGCCAGCAGTTTTAGGGGGCTTATTGGGGGTAATAGCAATCAGCCCCAGCATTTT
-	-	TRBV7-3	TRBJ2-3	CASSLMASGTDTQYF	TGTGCCAGCAGCTTAATGGCTAGCGGCACAGATACGCAGTATTTT
-	TRBD1	TRBV11-2	TRBJ1-1	CASSLAQGFTEAFF	TGTGCCAGCAGCTTAGCACAGGGGTTCACTGAAGCTTTCTTT
-	-	TRBV2	TRBJ1-5	CASSARRQNADQPQHF	TGTGCCAGCAGCGCAAGGAGACAGAACGCTGATCAGCCCCAGCATTTT
-	TRBD1	TRBV2	TRBJ2-7	CASMIDRGDEQYF	TGTGCCAGCATGATCGACAGGGGCGACGAGCAGTACTTC
-	-	TRBV6-6	TRBJ1-2	CASSYSYPQGGGYTF	TGTGCCAGCAGTTACTCGTACCCCCAGGGCGGAGGCTACACCTTC
-	-	TRBV19	TRBJ1-1	CASSNPRDGHTEAFF	TGTGCCAGTAGCAACCCCAGGGACGGCCACACTGAAGCTTTCTTT